The rows below give T cell receptor beta chains drawn from one sample of a study of T-cell reconstitution after alpha-beta-depleted transplantation in children. TCRdb processed the PCR reads anew with MiXCR; each CDR3 protein has one entry. The table lists 450,000 to 550,000 distinct CDR3 sequences, about an eighth of them singletons. The sample was PBMCs, mostly from graft donor cells, taken 180 days after TCRalphabeta/CD19-depleted stem cell transplant. The receptors stem from a female patient younger than 10 who had a stem cell transplant for aplastic anemia, so the T cells may come from the graft donor. CDR3s include the opening cysteine and the closing phenylalanine or tryptophan. D genes are given only for firm matches. A clone size is listed for some rows: how often the clone was seen (once, few, many), or a class if it is expanded.

cdr3_nt: TGTGCCAGCAGTTCCCCTTCTAGCGGGAGAGTAGGCGAGACCCAGTACTTC; cdr3_aa: CASSSPSSGRVGETQYF; v_call: TRBV27; clone_size: few; j_call: TRBJ2-5; d_call: TRBD2
cdr3_nt: TGTGCCACCCTCCCTAGCGTGGCCCAAGAGACCCAGTACTTC; cdr3_aa: CATLPSVAQETQYF; v_call: TRBV2; clone_size: few; j_call: TRBJ2-5; d_call: NA
cdr3_nt: TGCGCCAGCAGCTTGGCCTTGGGACAGCAAAATGGCTACACCTTC; cdr3_aa: CASSLALGQQNGYTF; v_call: TRBV5-1; clone_size: many; j_call: TRBJ1-2; d_call: TRBD1
cdr3_nt: TGTGCCAGCAGTCAGGGAACTGCGCAGTATTTT; cdr3_aa: CASSQGTAQYF; v_call: TRBV12-3/TRBV12-4; clone_size: few; j_call: TRBJ2-3; d_call: NA
cdr3_nt: TGCAGCGTTGTAAGGGCCTTGAACACTGAAGCTTCCTTT; cdr3_aa: CSVVRALNTEASF; v_call: TRBV29-1; clone_size: few; j_call: TRBJ1-1; d_call: NA
cdr3_nt: TGTGCCAGCAGCCAAGAGGGGACTAGCGGGAGTTGGGACTACGAGCAGTACTTC; cdr3_aa: CASSQEGTSGSWDYEQYF; v_call: TRBV14; clone_size: NA; j_call: TRBJ2-7; d_call: TRBD2
cdr3_nt: TGCAGTGCCCGGCGCGGCACCGGGGAGCTGTTTTTT; cdr3_aa: CSARRGTGELFF; v_call: TRBV20-1; clone_size: few; j_call: TRBJ2-2; d_call: NA
cdr3_nt: TGTGCCAGCACGCCAGACCATAACTATGGCTACACCTTC; cdr3_aa: CASTPDHNYGYTF; v_call: TRBV6-1; clone_size: few; j_call: TRBJ1-2; d_call: NA
cdr3_nt: TGTGCCAGCAGCTCCAGAGTTGATAGAGTAAACGGGATGAGTACGCAGTATTTT; cdr3_aa: CASSSRVDRVNGMSTQYF; v_call: TRBV11-2; clone_size: many; j_call: TRBJ2-3; d_call: NA
cdr3_nt: TGCGCCAGCAGCCAAGACCCAGTCTCTGGGGCCAACGTCCTGACTTTC; cdr3_aa: CASSQDPVSGANVLTF; v_call: TRBV4-3; clone_size: few; j_call: TRBJ2-6; d_call: NA
cdr3_nt: TGTGCCAGCAGTTTAACCTCGGGATGGGAGACCCAGTACTTC; cdr3_aa: CASSLTSGWETQYF; v_call: TRBV27; clone_size: many; j_call: TRBJ2-5; d_call: NA
cdr3_nt: TGTGCCAGCAGCCACGACACCAACTATGGCTACACCTTC; cdr3_aa: CASSHDTNYGYTF; v_call: TRBV14; clone_size: few; j_call: TRBJ1-2; d_call: NA
cdr3_nt: TGTGCCAGCAGCACGGCCTGGACTAGCGGGAGATCAGGGTACATCCGCCAAGAGACCCAGTACTTC; cdr3_aa: CASSTAWTSGRSGYIRQETQYF; v_call: TRBV21-1; clone_size: NA; j_call: TRBJ2-5; d_call: NA
cdr3_nt: TGCGCCAGCAGCATGACAGGGGGCGTTGCCGGGGAGCTGTTTTTT; cdr3_aa: CASSMTGGVAGELFF; v_call: TRBV5-1; clone_size: few; j_call: TRBJ2-2; d_call: TRBD1
cdr3_nt: TGTGCCAGCAGTCCTCAACTGAGCAATCAGCCCCAGCATTTT; cdr3_aa: CASSPQLSNQPQHF; v_call: TRBV12-3/TRBV12-4; clone_size: NA; j_call: TRBJ1-5; d_call: NA
cdr3_nt: TGTGCCAGCAGCTTTTACCTAGCGGCTCAAGAGACCCAGTACTTC; cdr3_aa: CASSFYLAAQETQYF; v_call: TRBV7-9; clone_size: few; j_call: TRBJ2-5; d_call: TRBD2
cdr3_nt: TGCAGTGCTAGAGAGGGAGGGGGCGGTGTAACTGAAGCTTTCTTT; cdr3_aa: CSAREGGGGVTEAFF; v_call: TRBV20-1; clone_size: few; j_call: TRBJ1-1; d_call: TRBD1
cdr3_nt: TGTGCCAGCAGACCGACCAGTTTGCGGGAGGGCCTGGGACTGTACAATGAGCAGTTCTTC; cdr3_aa: CASRPTSLREGLGLYNEQFF; v_call: TRBV12-3/TRBV12-4; clone_size: NA; j_call: TRBJ2-1; d_call: TRBD2
cdr3_nt: TGTGCCACCAGCAGAGGAGCCAGTTTGACAGCAGGGTTCTTC; cdr3_aa: CATSRGASLTAGFF; v_call: TRBV15; clone_size: few; j_call: TRBJ2-1; d_call: NA
cdr3_nt: TGCGCCAGCAACCTAGAGGTGGACTCAAACAGGGAGACCCAGTACTTC; cdr3_aa: CASNLEVDSNRETQYF; v_call: TRBV4-1; clone_size: few; j_call: TRBJ2-5; d_call: NA
cdr3_nt: TGTGCCAGCAGCTCCCGCACTAGCGGGAGTATGAATGAGCAGTTCTTC; cdr3_aa: CASSSRTSGSMNEQFF; v_call: TRBV7-3; clone_size: NA; j_call: TRBJ2-1; d_call: TRBD2
cdr3_nt: TGCAGCGTTGAGAGGGGGCCCAACAATGAGCAGTTCTTC; cdr3_aa: CSVERGPNNEQFF; v_call: TRBV29-1; clone_size: few; j_call: TRBJ2-1; d_call: TRBD1
cdr3_nt: TGTGCCAGCAGCAGGCGGGACAGCTACGAGCAGTACTTC; cdr3_aa: CASSRRDSYEQYF; v_call: TRBV11-1; clone_size: NA; j_call: TRBJ2-7; d_call: NA
cdr3_nt: TGTGCCAGTAGTAAACGGACGACAGGGGCGGAGAACACTGAAGCTTTCTTT; cdr3_aa: CASSKRTTGAENTEAFF; v_call: TRBV19; clone_size: NA; j_call: TRBJ1-1; d_call: TRBD1
cdr3_nt: TGTGCCACCAGCCGGTCAGCGGCCAATGAGCAGTTCTTC; cdr3_aa: CATSRSAANEQFF; v_call: TRBV15; clone_size: many; j_call: TRBJ2-1; d_call: NA
cdr3_nt: TGTGCCAGCAGCCAGGCGGGCGGGAGCTCCTACAATGAGCAGTTCTTC; cdr3_aa: CASSQAGGSSYNEQFF; v_call: TRBV3-1; clone_size: NA; j_call: TRBJ2-1; d_call: TRBD2
cdr3_nt: TGTGCCAGCAGTTCCCCCAGGGCCTTTCAGCCCCAGCATTTT; cdr3_aa: CASSSPRAFQPQHF; v_call: TRBV28; clone_size: NA; j_call: TRBJ1-5; d_call: NA
cdr3_nt: TGCGCCAGCAGCAATCACCGGGACCCAGGGGATGAGCAGTTCTTC; cdr3_aa: CASSNHRDPGDEQFF; v_call: TRBV4-3; clone_size: few; j_call: TRBJ2-1; d_call: NA
cdr3_nt: TGTGCCAGCAGCCTACGAGGACGCAATCAGCCCCAGCATTTT; cdr3_aa: CASSLRGRNQPQHF; v_call: TRBV14; clone_size: many; j_call: TRBJ1-5; d_call: NA
cdr3_nt: TGCGCCAGCAGCTTGGAAAGATACAGGGGAGGGGTGGCTACAGATACGCAGTATTTT; cdr3_aa: CASSLERYRGGVATDTQYF; v_call: TRBV5-1; clone_size: few; j_call: TRBJ2-3; d_call: NA
cdr3_nt: TGTGCCAGCAGCGAGAGCGGGAGGGCCCGGGAGACCCAGTACTTC; cdr3_aa: CASSESGRARETQYF; v_call: TRBV27; clone_size: many; j_call: TRBJ2-5; d_call: TRBD2
cdr3_nt: TGCGCCAGCAGCTCTTGGGGGGCTAATGAAAAACTGTTTTTT; cdr3_aa: CASSSWGANEKLFF; v_call: TRBV5-1; clone_size: NA; j_call: TRBJ1-4; d_call: NA
cdr3_nt: TGCGCCAGCAGCTTATCGTCGGCTAACTATGGCTACACCTTC; cdr3_aa: CASSLSSANYGYTF; v_call: TRBV5-1; clone_size: NA; j_call: TRBJ1-2; d_call: NA
cdr3_nt: TGTGCCAGCAGTCGAACAGGGGATTACTCTGGAAACACCATATATTTT; cdr3_aa: CASSRTGDYSGNTIYF; v_call: TRBV6-1; clone_size: NA; j_call: TRBJ1-3; d_call: TRBD1
cdr3_nt: TGCGCCAGCAGCTTCATCCGGGCCGCGAACACCGGGGAGCTGTTTTTT; cdr3_aa: CASSFIRAANTGELFF; v_call: TRBV5-1; clone_size: many; j_call: TRBJ2-2; d_call: NA
cdr3_nt: TGTGCCAGCGCACTAGCGACCTCGGTTCAGTACTTC; cdr3_aa: CASALATSVQYF; v_call: TRBV2; clone_size: NA; j_call: TRBJ2-4; d_call: TRBD2
cdr3_nt: TGCAGCGTCCGGGATGAAAAACTGTTTTTT; cdr3_aa: CSVRDEKLFF; v_call: TRBV29-1; clone_size: many; j_call: TRBJ1-4; d_call: NA
cdr3_nt: TGCGCCAGCAGCTTGGGTCCGAGAAGCTCCTACAATGAGCAGTTCTTC; cdr3_aa: CASSLGPRSSYNEQFF; v_call: TRBV5-1; clone_size: NA; j_call: TRBJ2-1; d_call: NA
cdr3_nt: TGTGCCAGCAGTCCATTCTGGACAGGTGACGGCTATGGCTACACCTTC; cdr3_aa: CASSPFWTGDGYGYTF; v_call: TRBV12-3/TRBV12-4; clone_size: few; j_call: TRBJ1-2; d_call: TRBD1
cdr3_nt: TGCGCCAGCAGCTTGAATGTCGGCACGAGCTCCTACAATGAGCAGTTCTTC; cdr3_aa: CASSLNVGTSSYNEQFF; v_call: TRBV5-1; clone_size: few; j_call: TRBJ2-1; d_call: NA
cdr3_nt: TGTGCCAGCTCACCAAGCGGGGCAGGGGCTTTGCTAAGAGGCTACACCTTC; cdr3_aa: CASSPSGAGALLRGYTF; v_call: TRBV18; clone_size: NA; j_call: TRBJ1-2; d_call: NA
cdr3_nt: TGTGCCACCAGCAGAGATCCGGTCCCCTACGGCAGATCCGGGGAGACCCAGTACTTC; cdr3_aa: CATSRDPVPYGRSGETQYF; v_call: TRBV15; clone_size: few; j_call: TRBJ2-5; d_call: NA
cdr3_nt: TGTGCCAGCTCAGCAGGGGGAGGCCGTCAAGAGACCCAGTACTTC; cdr3_aa: CASSAGGGRQETQYF; v_call: TRBV18; clone_size: few; j_call: TRBJ2-5; d_call: NA
cdr3_nt: TGTGCCAGCAGCTCAACGGGGGACAGGGCGCATGCCGGGGAGCTGTTTTTT; cdr3_aa: CASSSTGDRAHAGELFF; v_call: TRBV7-9; clone_size: NA; j_call: TRBJ2-2; d_call: TRBD1
cdr3_nt: TGTGCCAGCAGTGAAGGGGGGGGTTCAGATACGCAGTATTTT; cdr3_aa: CASSEGGGSDTQYF; v_call: TRBV25-1; clone_size: NA; j_call: TRBJ2-3; d_call: TRBD2
cdr3_nt: TGTGCCAGCAGCCTATGGACAGACAGGGTATCAGGTCAGCCCCAGCATTTT; cdr3_aa: CASSLWTDRVSGQPQHF; v_call: TRBV7-2; clone_size: many; j_call: TRBJ1-5; d_call: TRBD1
cdr3_nt: TGTGCCAGCAGTCTAATCCCAAATGGGCGGTTCTTC; cdr3_aa: CASSLIPNGRFF; v_call: TRBV12-3/TRBV12-4; clone_size: many; j_call: TRBJ2-1; d_call: NA
cdr3_nt: TGTGCCAGCAGTCTGGCGGGGGCCCCACAAGCGCAGTATTTT; cdr3_aa: CASSLAGAPQAQYF; v_call: TRBV27; clone_size: few; j_call: TRBJ2-3; d_call: NA
cdr3_nt: TGTGCCACTGCCGACAGGGCGGACATTCAGTACTTC; cdr3_aa: CATADRADIQYF; v_call: TRBV28; clone_size: many; j_call: TRBJ2-4; d_call: TRBD1
cdr3_nt: TGTGCCAGCAGATGGGGGCCCGAGCAGTTCTTC; cdr3_aa: CASRWGPEQFF; v_call: TRBV6-2/TRBV6-3; clone_size: few; j_call: TRBJ2-1; d_call: NA
cdr3_nt: TGCGCCAGCAGCCATCCCCTCCTTTCGGGCACCGGGGAGCTGTTTTTT; cdr3_aa: CASSHPLLSGTGELFF; v_call: TRBV4-3; clone_size: NA; j_call: TRBJ2-2; d_call: NA
cdr3_nt: TGTGCCAGCAGAAGCCTACTAGCGGGAGGAGGGGCCGGGGAGCTGTTTTTT; cdr3_aa: CASRSLLAGGGAGELFF; v_call: TRBV11-2; clone_size: few; j_call: TRBJ2-2; d_call: TRBD2
cdr3_nt: TGTGCCAGCAGACGACAGGGACCTTTAAACACTGAAGCTTTCTTT; cdr3_aa: CASRRQGPLNTEAFF; v_call: TRBV12-3/TRBV12-4; clone_size: NA; j_call: TRBJ1-1; d_call: TRBD1